This T cell receptor beta chain originates from a study of T cells in Graves' hyperthyroidism and ophthalmopathy. General study points: The blood repertoire included most of the expanded thyroid clonotypes above 0.001.

Regarding this clonotype: No antigen is known for it. Only one base separates this from a far larger clonotype, so it likely reflects a read error.

Diagnosing involved the use of clinical symptoms, serum thyroxine and TRAb, thyroid ultrasound and orbital computed tomography. Researchers took RNA transcripts and amplified the TCR beta CDR3 regions from them. First-round RT-PCR of the TCR CDR3 relied on the HTBI primer set. From the multiplex PCR reads, TCRdb called clonotypes with MiXCR, one entry per CDR3 protein. In the table there are under 400,000 distinct CDR3 sequences, approximately 15% of which are singletons. The specimen was blood. This receptor was taken from a woman in her late teens or twenties with Graves' hyperthyroidism that later progressed to Graves' ophthalmopathy.

CDR3: CASSYYEQYF. The CDR3 DNA reads as TGTGCCAGCAGTTACTACGAGCAGTACTTC. V is TRBV6-2 or TRBV6-3 and J is TRBJ2-7, with D unclear. CDR1 and CDR2 (germline): MNHEY, SVGEGT. The CDR3 covers 10 residues. The germline V and J ends were trimmed by 1 base and 5 bases, with 0 bases remaining between them.